These T cell receptor beta chains were read from a single sample in a study of T cells in Graves' hyperthyroidism and ophthalmopathy. TCRdb reprocessed the multiplex PCR reads with MiXCR, giving one entry per CDR3 protein. Among around 420,000 distinct CDR3 sequences listed, 15% to 19% were seen once. Input material: blood. All receptors come from a woman aged 18-30 years with Graves' hyperthyroidism. Both conserved end residues are part of each CDR3. The order of the fields is J gene, clone size, D gene, V gene, CDR3 length, CDR3 DNA, CDR3 protein. A D gene is named only where the DNA matches it firmly. Rows may omit the clone size; those that give it use once, few, many or a size class.

>TRBJ2-2|few|TRBD2|TRBV9|15
TGTGCCAGCAGCGTACTAGCGGCGAACACCGGGGAGCTGTTTTTT
CASSVLAANTGELFF
>TRBJ2-7|many|NA|TRBV20-1|17
TGCAGTGCTATTGGGCCCGGGACTTACGCCACCACCTACGAGCAGTACTTC
CSAIGPGTYATTYEQYF
>TRBJ2-1|many|TRBD2|TRBV7-6|19
TGTGCCAGCAGCTTAAACGTTGGTAGCGGGAGTAGTCGGGAGAGTGAGCAGTTCTTC
CASSLNVGSGSSRESEQFF
>TRBJ2-3|NA|NA|TRBV7-3|18
TGTGCCAGCAGCTTAAGGGGGGCGGGGGCGGAGAGCACAGATACGCAGTATTTT
CASSLRGAGAESTDTQYF
>TRBJ2-7|many|NA|TRBV6-1|15
TGTGCCAGCAGCGGACGTTGGGGGAGCTCCTACGAGCAGTACTTC
CASSGRWGSSYEQYF
>TRBJ1-2|NA|NA|TRBV19|14
TGTGCCAGTAGTCTCCGGACAGCCCTCTATGGCTACACCTTC
CASSLRTALYGYTF
>TRBJ1-5|few|TRBD1|TRBV2|15
TGTGCCAGCATGAGGGGGCAGGGGATAGGTCAGCCCCAGCATTTT
CASMRGQGIGQPQHF
>TRBJ2-3|many|TRBD2|TRBV20-1|17
TGCAGTGGTAGCGGACTAGCGGGAGCCTCCCCCACAGATACGCAGTATTTT
CSGSGLAGASPTDTQYF
>TRBJ2-3|few|TRBD2|TRBV9|17
TGTGCCAGCAGCGTCCAGACCGGGACTAGCGAGTGGTATACGCAGTATTTT
CASSVQTGTSEWYTQYF
>TRBJ2-1|NA|TRBD2|TRBV6-1|15
TGTGCCAGCAGTGCGTCAGCGGGAGCCTACAATGAGCAGTTCTTC
CASSASAGAYNEQFF
>TRBJ1-2|many|TRBD1|TRBV27|12
TGTGCCAGCGCCGACAGGGGCTATGGCTACACCTTC
CASADRGYGYTF
>TRBJ2-7|many|NA|TRBV12-3/TRBV12-4|15
TGTGCCAGCAGCCGATTGTACAGGGAGGGAGACGAGCAGTACTTC
CASSRLYREGDEQYF
>TRBJ2-1|many|TRBD2|TRBV5-5|16
TGTGCCAGCAGCTTGGTCGACCGGGACTACTACAATGAGCAGTTCTTC
CASSLVDRDYYNEQFF
>TRBJ2-2|few|TRBD1|TRBV3-1|14
TGTGCCAGCAAGCGGACAGGGGGTACCGGGGAGCTGTTTTTT
CASKRTGGTGELFF
>TRBJ2-3|many|TRBD2|TRBV11-2|17
TGTGCCAGCAGCCACCTTCGTAGCGGGACTAGCACAGATACGCAGTATTTT
CASSHLRSGTSTDTQYF
>TRBJ1-2|NA|NA|TRBV4-1|13
TGCGCCAGCAGCCAAGTGTTCAGGCGGGGCTACACCTTC
CASSQVFRRGYTF
>TRBJ2-1|many|TRBD2|TRBV24-1|16
TGTGCCACCAGTGATTCTCCCGGGACTAGCGTCGCTGAGCAGTTCTTC
CATSDSPGTSVAEQFF
>TRBJ1-2|few|NA|TRBV4-1|18
TGCGCCAGCAGCCAAGACCCGGGGACCGTTCTAGCTAACTATGGCTACACCTTC
CASSQDPGTVLANYGYTF
>TRBJ2-2|many|TRBD1|TRBV7-2|17
TGTGCCAGCAGTCAGTGGGCAGGGGGCCGGAACACCGGGGAGCTGTTTTTT
CASSQWAGGRNTGELFF
>TRBJ1-6|many|NA|TRBV5-6|14
TGTGCCAGTACCTTGGTGGGGGTCGGTTCACCCCTCCACTTT
CASTLVGVGSPLHF
>TRBJ2-2|once|TRBD2|TRBV12-3/TRBV12-4|16
TGTGCCAGCAGTCGAGGGACTAGCGGGAATGACGGGGAGCTGTTTTTT
CASSRGTSGNDGELFF
>TRBJ2-1|many|NA|TRBV7-3|14
TGTGCCAGCAGCTGGACCGGGGGGCCCGATGAGCAGTTCTTC
CASSWTGGPDEQFF
>TRBJ2-5|many|NA|TRBV12-3/TRBV12-4|14
TGTGCCAGCAGTATTAAGGGGCAGAAAGAGACCCAGTACTTC
CASSIKGQKETQYF
>TRBJ2-7|NA|TRBD1|TRBV2|13
TGTGCCAGCAGGGACGACAGGGTTGAAGAGCAGTACTTC
CASRDDRVEEQYF
>TRBJ1-2|few|NA|TRBV19|16
TGTGCCAGTCATCCACTAGGGGGGGTATACGGCTATGGCTACACCTTC
CASHPLGGVYGYGYTF
>TRBJ2-1|many|TRBD2|TRBV20-1|17
TGCAGTGCTAGAGATTTCGGGCTAGCGGGGGGATACAATGAGCAGTTCTTC
CSARDFGLAGGYNEQFF
>TRBJ1-1|few|NA|TRBV7-9|15
TGTGCCAGCAGCTTAGTGGCCGGCAGCGCGGCTGAAGCTTTTTTT
CASSLVAGSAAEAFF
>TRBJ2-3|few|NA|TRBV5-4|15
TGTGCCAGCAGCTTGCCAGGCAGGAGGACAGATACGCAGTATTTT
CASSLPGRRTDTQYF
>TRBJ2-5|many|TRBD1|TRBV2|13
TGTGCCAGCAGTGGGACAGGGCTAGAGACCCAGTACTTC
CASSGTGLETQYF
>TRBJ2-1|many|TRBD1|TRBV12-5|14
TGTGCTAGTGGATCCGGGACAGGTTACAATGAGCAGTTCTTC
CASGSGTGYNEQFF
>TRBJ2-6|many|TRBD2|TRBV28|17
TGTGCCAGCAGTAGACTAGCGGGGGCCATGGGGGCCAACGTCCTGACTTTC
CASSRLAGAMGANVLTF
>TRBJ1-6|NA|NA|TRBV6-1|14
TGTGCCAGCAGGGGGGGCAGAGATAATTCACCCCTCCACTTT
CASRGGRDNSPLHF
>TRBJ2-4|NA|NA|TRBV19|15
TGTGCCAGTAGGGACAGTACTATAGCCAAAAACATTCAGTACTTC
CASRDSTIAKNIQYF
>TRBJ1-6|many|TRBD1|TRBV9|15
TGTGCCAGCAGCGTCGACAGGGGAACTAATTCACCCCTCCACTTT
CASSVDRGTNSPLHF
>TRBJ2-3|many|TRBD2|TRBV11-3|13
TGTGCCAGCAGCCTGTTAGCTAGCGGGACGCAGTATTTT
CASSLLASGTQYF
>TRBJ2-1|many|TRBD2|TRBV15|15
TGTGCCACCAGCAGTAGCGGGAGGGGCGGCAATGAGCAGTTCTTC
CATSSSGRGGNEQFF
>TRBJ2-7|many|TRBD2|TRBV18|18
TGTGCCAGCTCACCACCGGGACTAGCGGGAGGGCCGGGCTACGAGCAGTACTTC
CASSPPGLAGGPGYEQYF
>TRBJ1-5|few|NA|TRBV7-8|15
TGTGCCAGCAGCGGACTTAGAGGGGTACGGCAGCCCCAGCATTTT
CASSGLRGVRQPQHF
>TRBJ2-7|many|NA|TRBV12-3/TRBV12-4|15
TGTGCCAGCAGCCCCTGGGGGATTGGCCCCTACGAGCAGTACTTC
CASSPWGIGPYEQYF
>TRBJ1-6|NA|NA|TRBV6-1|16
TGTGCCAGCAGTGAAGTATACGACGTGAGGTATTCACCCCTCCACTTT
CASSEVYDVRYSPLHF